Reported below is one T cell receptor (beta chain). In the original analysis: Amplification of reference gene primers was used by the study to estimate nucleated cell counts. The protocol was immunoSEQ multiplex PCR, while the TCRdb copy is restricted to in-frame clones and leaves out a portion. Clonal size and the V and J genes are those of that table, whereas D and trimming came from the DNA. The table lists 140,000 to 150,000 clones, about 80% of them singletons. The V gene lost 1 base and the J gene lost 6 bases, with 10 bases spanning the gap. This CDR3 has 14 amino acids. CDR1 is LGHDT, CDR2 YNNKEL, per germline (reference sequence). These data are taken from a study of blood T cell repertoires in COVID-19.

The origin of this receptor is a man aged 45-65 years with acute or convalescent COVID-19. This chain joins TRBV3-1 (or the pseudogene TRBV3-2) and TRBJ1-5; D is possibly TRBD1 (5 bases). Material: peripheral blood. The CDR3 spells CASSQARGTQPQHF. DNA of the CDR3: TGTGCCAGCAGCCAAGCGCGGGGGACTCAGCCCCAGCATTTT.